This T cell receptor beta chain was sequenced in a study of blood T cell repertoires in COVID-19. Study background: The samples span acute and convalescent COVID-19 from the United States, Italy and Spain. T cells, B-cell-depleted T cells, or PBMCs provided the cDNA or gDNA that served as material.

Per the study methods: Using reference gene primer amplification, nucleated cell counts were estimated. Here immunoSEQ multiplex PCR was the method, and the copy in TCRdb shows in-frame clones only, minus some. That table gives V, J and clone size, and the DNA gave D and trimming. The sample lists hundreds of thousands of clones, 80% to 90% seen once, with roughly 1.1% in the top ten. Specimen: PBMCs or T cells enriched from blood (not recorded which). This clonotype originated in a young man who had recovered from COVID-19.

The CDR3 reads CASSLVFSGGNTGELFF. The DNA for the CDR3 is TGTGCCAGCAGCCTCGTCTTTAGCGGGGGGAACACCGGGGAGCTGTTTTTT. The chain joins TRBV7-9 to TRBJ2-2, with TRBD2 matching over 9 bases. The CDR3 consists of 17 residues. The germline gives CDR1 SEHNR, CDR2 FQNEAQ (reference sequence). Trimming took 5 bases from V and 1 from J; bases not matched to a gene: 8. The full variable domain, its missing parts supplied by reference TRBV7-9 and TRBJ2-2, is DTGVSQNPRHKITKRGQNVTFRCDPISEHNRLYWYRQTLGQGPEFLTYFQNEAQLEKSRLLSDRFSAERPKGSFSTLEIQRTEQGDSAMYLCASSLVFSGGNTGELFFGEGSRLTVL.